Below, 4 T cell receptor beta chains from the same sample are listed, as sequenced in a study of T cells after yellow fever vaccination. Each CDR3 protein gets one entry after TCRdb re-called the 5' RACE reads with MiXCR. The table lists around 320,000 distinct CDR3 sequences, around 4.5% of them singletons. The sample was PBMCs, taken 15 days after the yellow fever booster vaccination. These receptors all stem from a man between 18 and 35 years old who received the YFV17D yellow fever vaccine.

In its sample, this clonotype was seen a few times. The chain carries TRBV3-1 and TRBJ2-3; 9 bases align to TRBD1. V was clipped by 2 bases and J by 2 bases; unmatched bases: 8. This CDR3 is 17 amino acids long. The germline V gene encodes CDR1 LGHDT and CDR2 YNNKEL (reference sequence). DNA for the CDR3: TGTGCCAGCAGCCAATACCCGGGACAGGGTAACACAGATACGCAGTATTTT. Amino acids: CASSQYPGQGNTDTQYF.

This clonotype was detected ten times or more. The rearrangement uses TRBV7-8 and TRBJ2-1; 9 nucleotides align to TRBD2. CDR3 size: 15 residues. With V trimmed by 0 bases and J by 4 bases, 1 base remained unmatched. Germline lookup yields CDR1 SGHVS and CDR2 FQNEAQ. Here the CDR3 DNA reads TGTGCCAGCAGCTTAGCTAGCGGGAGATACAATGAGCAGTTCTTC. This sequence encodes CASSLASGRYNEQFF.

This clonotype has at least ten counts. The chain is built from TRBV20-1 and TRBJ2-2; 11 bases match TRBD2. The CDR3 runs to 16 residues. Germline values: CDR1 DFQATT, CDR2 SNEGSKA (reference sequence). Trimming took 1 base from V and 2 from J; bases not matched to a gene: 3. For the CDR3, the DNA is TGCAGTGCTAGAGTCGGGACTAGCGGAAACACCGGGGAGCTGTTTTTT. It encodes CSARVGTSGNTGELFF.

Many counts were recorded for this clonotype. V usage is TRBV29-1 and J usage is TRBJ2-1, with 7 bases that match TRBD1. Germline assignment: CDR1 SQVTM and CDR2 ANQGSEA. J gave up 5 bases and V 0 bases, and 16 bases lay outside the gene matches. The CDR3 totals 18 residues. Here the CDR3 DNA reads TGCAGCGTTGAAGACCTTAGGACAGGATTATGGGGGAACAATGAGCAGTTCTTC. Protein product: CSVEDLRTGLWGNNEQFF.